The entry below gives a single T cell receptor beta chain sequence along with its context. Its antigen is unknown. No base quality information exists; no much larger clone differs at one position. The data were taken from a study of siplizumab effects on memory and regulatory T cells (dated by TCRdb to about 2019). Background for the entire study: The effect of the anti-CD2 antibody siplizumab on alloreactive T-cell subsets was examined in allogeneic mixed lymphocyte reactions constructed from human PBMCs.

Sorted unstimulated T cells and proliferating T cells recovered from mixed lymphocyte reactions underwent TCRbeta CDR3 sequencing. Fresh whole blood from more than 9 HLA-typed healthy donors served as the source for isolating PBMCs. To map where alloreactive clones came from, unstimulated CD4+ non-regulatory T cells were FACS-sorted. Looking up the germline V gene (reference sequence) yields CDR1 SEHNR and CDR2 FQNEAQ. V trim: 0 bases; J trim: 6 bases; unmatched bases: 5. The CDR3 spans 16 residues, from the cysteine through the phenylalanine. Only the CDR3 DNA stays, 48 bases, in frame from base 1. Libraries were constructed by the immunoSEQ multiplex PCR assay. Each sample had 9 x 10^4 or so TCR templates assayed by the deep sequencing platform. Genomic DNA extracted from sorted T cells was the material used for TCRbeta CDR3 sequencing. Concerning the study's data processing: The R programming language was used for clonal analysis of TCRbeta CDR3 data. Unstimulated samples were compared with post-reaction CFSE-low samples to define alloreactive CD4+ and CD8+ clones. Regulatory or non-regulatory origin of alloreactive CD4+ clones was assigned by matching sequences to the sorted unstimulated Treg and non-Treg repertoires. Sourced from immuneACCESS, this table was stored by TCRdb with only in-frame sequences that have V and J called. A share of the clones is absent; for the studies checked, an unresolved V gene accounts for under half, and the remainder has no known explanation. V and J calls and clone size are as listed in that table; D and trimming were resolved from the DNA. This sample is represented by around 100,000 clones; 90% to 95% of them were singletons. The top ten constitute 0.3% of the sample.

Overall study outcomes, separate from this receptor: Roughly 75-97% of proliferating CD4+ or CD8+ clones could not be assigned a naive or memory phenotype. Because sequences at frequencies below about 10^-5 were poorly captured, only a minor fraction of alloreactive clones could be mapped back to unstimulated subsets. No functional confirmation was obtained for the suppressive function of proliferating Tregs from siplizumab cultures. Siplizumab significantly reduced the cumulative frequency of alloreactive sequences traceable to unstimulated CD4+ memory T cells. In reactions with siplizumab, an average of approximately 70% of mappable alloreactive CD4+ clones were Treg-derived, compared with 25% to 30% in control reactions. Greater diversity appeared to be present in unstimulated naive T cells than in memory T cells, and a substantial contribution to the alloresponse seemed to be made by naive cells.

The sequenced sample consisted of non-Treg CD4+ T cells sorted from blood. The sample's cell subset or site label, decoded: FACS-sorted unstimulated CD4+ non-regulatory T cells. This receptor was identified in a human donor in good health. The chain employs TRBV7-9 and TRBJ1-6; TRBD1 aligns with 7 central bases. The nucleotide sequence is TGTGCCAGCAGCTTAGCGTTGACAGGGAGTAATTCACCCCTCCACTTT. Its amino acids are CASSLALTGSNSPLHF.